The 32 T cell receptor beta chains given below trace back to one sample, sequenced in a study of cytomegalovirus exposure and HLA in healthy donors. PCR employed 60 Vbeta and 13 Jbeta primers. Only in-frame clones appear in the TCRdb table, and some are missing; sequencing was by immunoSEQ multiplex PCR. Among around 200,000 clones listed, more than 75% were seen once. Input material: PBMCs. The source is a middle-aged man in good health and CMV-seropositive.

The CDR3 loop is CASSLAGGTGGYEQYF. Written as DNA, the CDR3 is TGTGCCAGCAGCTTAGCAGGAGGGACAGGGGGCTACGAGCAGTACTTC. V and J are TRBV7-2 and TRBJ2-7; 11 bases match TRBD1. The V gene's germline CDR1 is SGHTA and CDR2 FQGNSA. The V gene end was trimmed by 0 bases and the J gene end by 3 bases; junction bases not matched to a gene: 4. The CDR3 covers 16 residues.

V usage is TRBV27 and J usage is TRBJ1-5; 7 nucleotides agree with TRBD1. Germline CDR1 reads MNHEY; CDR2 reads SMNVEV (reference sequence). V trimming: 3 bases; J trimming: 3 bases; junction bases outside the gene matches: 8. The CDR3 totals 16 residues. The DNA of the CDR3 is TGTGCCAGCAGTTTTAAGTGGGACAGACACAATCAGCCCCAGCATTTT. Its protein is CASSFKWDRHNQPQHF.

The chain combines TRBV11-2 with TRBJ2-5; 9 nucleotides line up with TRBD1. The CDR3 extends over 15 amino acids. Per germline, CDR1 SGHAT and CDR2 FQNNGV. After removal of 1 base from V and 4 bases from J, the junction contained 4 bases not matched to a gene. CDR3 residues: CASSLVGTGSETQYF. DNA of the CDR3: TGTGCCAGCAGCTTAGTTGGGACAGGGTCAGAGACCCAGTACTTC.

The CDR3, as DNA: TGTGCCAGCAGTGAAGATACCATAGCGGGAGAACGGAACATTCAGTACTTC. Amino acid sequence: CASSEDTIAGERNIQYF. The chain uses TRBV2 and TRBJ2-4; TRBD2 matches at 9 bases. V dropped 1 base and J dropped 7; count of bases not matched to a gene: 11. CDR1 is SNHLY, CDR2 FYNNEI, per germline. This CDR3 has 17 residues. The full variable domain, its missing parts supplied by reference TRBV2 and TRBJ2-4, is EPEVTQTPSHQVTQMGQEVILRCVPISNHLYFYWYRQILGQKVEFLVSFYNNEISEKSEIFDDQFSVERPDGSNFTLKIRSTKLEDSAMYFCASSEDTIAGERNIQYFGAGTRLSVL.

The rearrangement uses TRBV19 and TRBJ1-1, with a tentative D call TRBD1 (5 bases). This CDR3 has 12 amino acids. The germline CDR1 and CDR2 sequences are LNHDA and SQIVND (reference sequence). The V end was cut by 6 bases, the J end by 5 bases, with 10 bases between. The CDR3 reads CASRGGWTEAFF. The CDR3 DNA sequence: TGTGCCAGTAGGGGGGGTTGGACTGAAGCTTTCTTT.

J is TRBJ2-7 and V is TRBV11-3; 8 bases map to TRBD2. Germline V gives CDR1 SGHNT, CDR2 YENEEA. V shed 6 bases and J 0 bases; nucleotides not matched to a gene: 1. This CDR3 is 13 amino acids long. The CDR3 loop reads CASSGTSSYEQYF. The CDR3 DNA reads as TGTGCCAGCAGTGGGACTAGCTCCTACGAGCAGTACTTC.

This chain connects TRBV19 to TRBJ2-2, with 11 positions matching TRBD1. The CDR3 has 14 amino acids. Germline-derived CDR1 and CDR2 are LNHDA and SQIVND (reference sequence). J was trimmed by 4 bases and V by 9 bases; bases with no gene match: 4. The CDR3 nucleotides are TGTGCCAGCAGGGACAGGGGGAGCACCGGGGAGCTGTTTTTT. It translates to CASRDRGSTGELFF.

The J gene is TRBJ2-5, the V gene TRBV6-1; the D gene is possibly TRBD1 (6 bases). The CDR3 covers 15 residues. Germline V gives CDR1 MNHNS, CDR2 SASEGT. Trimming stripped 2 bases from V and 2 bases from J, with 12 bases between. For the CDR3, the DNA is TGTGCCAGCAGTGAACCCAGGGGCGGGCAAGAGACCCAGTACTTC. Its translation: CASSEPRGGQETQYF.

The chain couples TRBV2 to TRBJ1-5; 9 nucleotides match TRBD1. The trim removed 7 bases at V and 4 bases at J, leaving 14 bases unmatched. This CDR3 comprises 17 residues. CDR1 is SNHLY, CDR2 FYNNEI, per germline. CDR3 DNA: TGTGCCAGCAACCCGGACAGGGGCTTCGTAGCTAATCAGCCCCAGCATTTT. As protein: CASNPDRGFVANQPQHF.

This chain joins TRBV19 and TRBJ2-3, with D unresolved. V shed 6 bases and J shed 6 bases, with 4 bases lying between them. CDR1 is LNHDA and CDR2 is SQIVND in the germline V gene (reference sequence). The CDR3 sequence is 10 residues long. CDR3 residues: CASSRDTQYF. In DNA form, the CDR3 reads TGTGCCAGTAGCAGGGATACGCAGTATTTT.

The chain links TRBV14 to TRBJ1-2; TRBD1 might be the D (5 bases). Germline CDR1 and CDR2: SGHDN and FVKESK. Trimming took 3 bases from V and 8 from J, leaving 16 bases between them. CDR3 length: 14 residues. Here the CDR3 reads CASSQARAGRGYTF. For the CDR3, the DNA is TGTGCCAGCAGCCAGGCGAGGGCGGGGCGCGGCTACACCTTC.

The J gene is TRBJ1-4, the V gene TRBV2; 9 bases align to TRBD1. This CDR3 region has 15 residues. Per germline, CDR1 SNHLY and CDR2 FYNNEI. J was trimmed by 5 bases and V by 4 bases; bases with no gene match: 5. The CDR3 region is CASSGLGTGNEKLFF. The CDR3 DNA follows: TGTGCCAGCAGTGGCCTTGGGACAGGGAATGAAAAACTGTTTTTT.

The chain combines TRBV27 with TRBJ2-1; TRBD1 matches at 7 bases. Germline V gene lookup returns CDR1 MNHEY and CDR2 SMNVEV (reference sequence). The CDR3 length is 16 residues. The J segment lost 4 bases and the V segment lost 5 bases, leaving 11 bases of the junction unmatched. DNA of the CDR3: TGTGCCAGCAGTATCACGCAGGGGGTAGCATACAATGAGCAGTTCTTC. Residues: CASSITQGVAYNEQFF.

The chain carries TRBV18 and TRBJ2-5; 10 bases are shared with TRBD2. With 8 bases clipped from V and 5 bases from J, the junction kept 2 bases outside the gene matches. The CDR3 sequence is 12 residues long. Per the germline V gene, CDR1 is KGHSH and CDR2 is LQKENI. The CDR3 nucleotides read TGTGCCAGCCAGGGACTAGCGGAGACCCAGTACTTC. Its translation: CASQGLAETQYF. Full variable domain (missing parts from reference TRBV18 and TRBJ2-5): NAGVMQNPRHLVRRRGQEARLRCSPMKGHSHVYWYRQLPEEGLKFMVYLQKENIIDESGMPKERFSAEFPKEGPSILRIQQVVRGDSAAYFCASQGLAETQYFGPGTRLLVL.

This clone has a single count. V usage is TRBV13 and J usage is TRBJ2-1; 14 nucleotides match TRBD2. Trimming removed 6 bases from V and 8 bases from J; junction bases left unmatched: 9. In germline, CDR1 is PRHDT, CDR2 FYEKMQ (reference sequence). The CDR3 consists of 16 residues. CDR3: CASSPGTSGSWDEQFF. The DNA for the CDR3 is TGTGCCAGCAGTCCAGGGACTAGCGGGAGTTGGGATGAGCAGTTCTTC.

The CDR3 coding sequence is TGCGCCAGCAGTGACCTAAATGAGCAGTTCTTC. As protein: CASSDLNEQFF. The V call is TRBV10-1, the J call TRBJ2-1; no firm D call. CDR1 and CDR2 (germline): WNHNN, SYGVQD (reference sequence). Trimming took 3 bases from V and 7 from J, leaving 4 bases between them. The CDR3 covers 11 residues.

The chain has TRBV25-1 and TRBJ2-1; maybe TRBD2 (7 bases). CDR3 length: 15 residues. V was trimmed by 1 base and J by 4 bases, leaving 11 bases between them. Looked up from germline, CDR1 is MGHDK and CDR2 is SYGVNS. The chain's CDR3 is CASSESRGGYNEQFF. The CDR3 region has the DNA TGTGCCAGCAGTGAATCAAGGGGGGGGTACAATGAGCAGTTCTTC.

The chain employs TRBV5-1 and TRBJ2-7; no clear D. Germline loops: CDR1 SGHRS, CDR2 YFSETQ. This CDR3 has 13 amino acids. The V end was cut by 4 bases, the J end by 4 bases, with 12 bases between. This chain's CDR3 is CASSPNALYEQYF. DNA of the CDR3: TGCGCCAGCAGCCCCAACGCACTTTACGAGCAGTACTTC.

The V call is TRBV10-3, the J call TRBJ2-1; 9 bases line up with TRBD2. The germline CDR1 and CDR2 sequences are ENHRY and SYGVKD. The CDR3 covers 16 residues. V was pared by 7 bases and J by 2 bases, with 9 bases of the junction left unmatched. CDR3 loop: CAIKSEGGRAYNEQFF. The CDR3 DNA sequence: TGTGCCATCAAATCCGAAGGCGGGAGGGCCTACAATGAGCAGTTCTTC.

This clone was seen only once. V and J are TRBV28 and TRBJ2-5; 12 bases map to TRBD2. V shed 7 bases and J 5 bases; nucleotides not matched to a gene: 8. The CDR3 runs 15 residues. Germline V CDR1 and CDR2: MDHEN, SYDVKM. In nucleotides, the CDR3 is TGTGCCAGCAAGACTAGCGGGAGCGTTCGGGAGACCCAGTACTTC. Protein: CASKTSGSVRETQYF.

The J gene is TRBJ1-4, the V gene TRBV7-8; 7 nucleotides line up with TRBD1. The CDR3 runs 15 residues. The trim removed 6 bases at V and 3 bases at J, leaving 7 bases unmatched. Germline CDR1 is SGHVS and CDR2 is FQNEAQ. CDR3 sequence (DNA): TGTGCCAGCAGTTCACAGGGGAGGCCTAATGAAAAACTGTTTTTT. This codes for CASSSQGRPNEKLFF.

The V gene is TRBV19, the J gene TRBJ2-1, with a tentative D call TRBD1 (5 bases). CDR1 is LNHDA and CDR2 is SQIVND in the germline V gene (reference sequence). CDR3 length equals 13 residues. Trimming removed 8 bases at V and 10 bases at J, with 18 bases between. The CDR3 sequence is CASSPDRDWEQFF. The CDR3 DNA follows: TGTGCCAGTTCCCCAGACAGAGACTGGGAGCAGTTCTTC. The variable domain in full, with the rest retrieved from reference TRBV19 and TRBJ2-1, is DGGITQSPKYLFRKEGQNVTLSCEQNLNHDAMYWYRQDPGQGLRLIYYSQIVNDFQKGDIAEGYSVSREKKESFPLTVTSAQKNPTAFYLCASSPDRDWEQFFGPGTRLTVL.

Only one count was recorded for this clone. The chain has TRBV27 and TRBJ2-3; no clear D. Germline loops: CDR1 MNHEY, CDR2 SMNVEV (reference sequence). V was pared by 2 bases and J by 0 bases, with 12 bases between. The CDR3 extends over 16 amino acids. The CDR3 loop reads CASSLRPQSSTDTQYF. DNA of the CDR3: TGTGCCAGCAGTTTACGCCCGCAAAGCAGCACAGATACGCAGTATTTT.

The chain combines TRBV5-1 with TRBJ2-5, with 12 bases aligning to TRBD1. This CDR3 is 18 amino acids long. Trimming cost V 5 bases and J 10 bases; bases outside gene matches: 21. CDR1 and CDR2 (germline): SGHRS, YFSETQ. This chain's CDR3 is CASRLLPGQGADGVSQYF. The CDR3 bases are TGCGCCAGCAGACTGCTACCGGGACAGGGGGCGGACGGGGTTAGCCAGTACTTC.

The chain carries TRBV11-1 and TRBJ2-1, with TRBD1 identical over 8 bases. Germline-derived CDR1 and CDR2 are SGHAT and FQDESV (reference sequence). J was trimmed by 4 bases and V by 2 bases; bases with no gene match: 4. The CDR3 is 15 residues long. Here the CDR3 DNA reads TGTGCCAGCAGCTTACAGGGGGCGGGTTACAATGAGCAGTTCTTC. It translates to CASSLQGAGYNEQFF. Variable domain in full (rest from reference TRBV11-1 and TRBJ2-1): EAEVAQSPRYKITEKSQAVAFWCDPISGHATLYWYRQILGQGPELLVQFQDESVVDDSQLPKDRFSAERLKGVDSTLKIQPAELGDSAMYLCASSLQGAGYNEQFFGPGTRLTVL.

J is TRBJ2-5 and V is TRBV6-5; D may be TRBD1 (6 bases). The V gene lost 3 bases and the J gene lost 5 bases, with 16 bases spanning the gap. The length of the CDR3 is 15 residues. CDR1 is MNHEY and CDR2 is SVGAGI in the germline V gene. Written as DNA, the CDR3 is TGTGCCAGCAGTTATAAGGACTTAAGGGGGGAGACCCAGTACTTC. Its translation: CASSYKDLRGETQYF.

CDR3 amino acids: CASSSGWGEDKNIQYF. The CDR3 DNA reads TGCGCCAGCAGCTCTGGATGGGGGGAGGACAAAAACATTCAGTACTTC. This chain joins TRBV5-1 and TRBJ2-4, with D perhaps matching TRBD2 (6 bases). The CDR3 is 16 amino acids. Germline-derived CDR1 and CDR2 are SGHRS and YFSETQ. V was pared by 3 bases and J by 3 bases, with 16 bases between.

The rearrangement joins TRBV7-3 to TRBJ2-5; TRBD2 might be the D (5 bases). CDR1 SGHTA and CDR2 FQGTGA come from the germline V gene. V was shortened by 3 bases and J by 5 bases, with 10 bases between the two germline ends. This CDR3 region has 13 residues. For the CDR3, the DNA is TGTGCCAGCAGCTTGGCTAGCTGGGAGACCCAGTACTTC. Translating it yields CASSLASWETQYF.

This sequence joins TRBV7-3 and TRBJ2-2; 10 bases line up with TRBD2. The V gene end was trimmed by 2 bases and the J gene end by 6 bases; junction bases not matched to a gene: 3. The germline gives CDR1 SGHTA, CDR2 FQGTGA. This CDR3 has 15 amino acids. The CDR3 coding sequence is TGTGCCAGCAGCTTAGTGACTAGCGGGTCCGGGGAGCTGTTTTTT. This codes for CASSLVTSGSGELFF.

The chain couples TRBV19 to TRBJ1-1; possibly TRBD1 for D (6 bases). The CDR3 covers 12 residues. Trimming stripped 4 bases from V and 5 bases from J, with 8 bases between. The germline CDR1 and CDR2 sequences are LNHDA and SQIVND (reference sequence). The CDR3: CASSTGETEAFF. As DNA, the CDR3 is TGTGCCAGTAGTACAGGGGAGACTGAAGCTTTCTTT.

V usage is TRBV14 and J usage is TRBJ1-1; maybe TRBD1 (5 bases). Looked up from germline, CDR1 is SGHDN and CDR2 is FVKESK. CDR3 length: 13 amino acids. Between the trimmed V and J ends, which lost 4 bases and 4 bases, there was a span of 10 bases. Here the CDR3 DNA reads TGTGCCAGCAGCCTAGGACACGCCACTGAAGCTTTCTTT. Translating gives CASSLGHATEAFF.

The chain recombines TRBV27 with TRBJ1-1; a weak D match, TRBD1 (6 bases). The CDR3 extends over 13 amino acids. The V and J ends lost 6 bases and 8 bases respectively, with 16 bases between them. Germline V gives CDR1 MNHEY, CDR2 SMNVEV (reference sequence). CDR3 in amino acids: CASSQQQGAEAFF. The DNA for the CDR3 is TGTGCCAGCAGCCAACAACAGGGAGCAGAAGCTTTCTTT.